The entry that follows covers one T cell receptor beta chain sequence. Sequencing was performed with immunoSEQ multiplex PCR; in TCRdb, only in-frame clones are kept and a portion is missing. The repertoire holds approximately 500,000 clones, about 84% seen once, with about an eighth in the top ten. This CDR3 comprises 15 residues. Between the trimmed V and J ends, which lost 3 bases and 8 bases, there was a span of 17 bases. The V gene's germline CDR1 is SGHNT and CDR2 YYREEE (reference sequence). The data stem from a study of shared clonotypes between healthy human individuals. The TCR comes from a woman aged 40 to 50 in good health. Some clones in this sample may be carry-over from other donors' samples. The chain links TRBV5-4 to TRBJ2-2; D could derive from TRBD1 or TRBD2 (5 bases each). The sample consisted of PBMCs. This CDR3 is CASSSGTIPLGELFF. The CDR3 DNA is TGTGCCAGCAGCTCCGGGACCATTCCCCTGGGGGAGCTGTTTTTT.